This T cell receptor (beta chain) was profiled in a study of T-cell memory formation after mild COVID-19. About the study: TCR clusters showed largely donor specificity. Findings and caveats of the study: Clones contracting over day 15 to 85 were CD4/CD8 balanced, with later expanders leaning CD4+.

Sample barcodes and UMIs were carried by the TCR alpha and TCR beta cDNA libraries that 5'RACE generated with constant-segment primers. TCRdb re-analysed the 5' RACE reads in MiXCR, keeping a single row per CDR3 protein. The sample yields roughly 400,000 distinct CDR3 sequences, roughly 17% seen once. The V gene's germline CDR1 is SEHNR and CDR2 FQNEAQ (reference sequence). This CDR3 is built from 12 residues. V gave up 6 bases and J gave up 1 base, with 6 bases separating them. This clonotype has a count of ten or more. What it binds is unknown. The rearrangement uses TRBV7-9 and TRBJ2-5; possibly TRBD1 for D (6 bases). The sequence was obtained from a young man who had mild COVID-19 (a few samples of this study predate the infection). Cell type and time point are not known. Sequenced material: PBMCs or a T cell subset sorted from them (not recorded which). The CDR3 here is CASRDSQETQYF. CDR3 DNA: TGTGCCAGCAGGGACAGCCAAGAGACCCAGTACTTC.